The 24 T cell receptor beta chains below all came from one sample that was sequenced in a study of tissue T cells after allogeneic stem cell transplantation. The data were produced by immunoSEQ multiplex PCR, yet TCRdb's version contains in-frame clones alone and is incomplete. The table has 4,500 or so clones, about 32% seen once. This sample's time point: mouse harvest day 14 after allogeneic transplant. Tail vein injection delivered 10^7 T-cell-depleted bone marrow cells and 10^6 splenic CD5+ T cells. Sequencing was carried out using skin. The receptors derive from a female BALB/c mouse given C57BL/6 T cells with graft-versus-host disease after an allogeneic hematopoietic cell transplant.

Concerning this clone: Genes here carry mouse names. Incomplete CDR3 DNA: TGTGCCAGCAGCCAAGGACAGGGAGGTGCAGAAACGCTGTAT. Translated: CASSQGQGGAETLY. The whole CDR3 sequence reads CASSQGQGGAETLYF. The V and J genes are TRBV5 and TRBJ2-3; the match to TRBD1 covers 7 bases. The read halts 1 residue ahead of the CDR3 end, with the missing end drawn from the germline J gene. The CDR3 is 15 residues long. The V gene's germline CDR1 is LGHNA and CDR2 YNLKQL (reference sequence). V shed 1 base, J shed 1 base, and the junction held 2 bases outside the gene matches.

By proportion, this clone is medium-sized. The gene names here belong to mouse. The read finishes 1 residue shy of the CDR3 end, and the germline J gene is used to complete it. The chain combines TRBV5 with TRBJ1-6, with D possibly TRBD1 on 6 matching bases. TRBJ1-6 is treated as an ORF (open reading frame) with a function not yet certain. This CDR3 contains 15 residues. Germline assignment: CDR1 LGHNA and CDR2 YNLKQL (reference sequence). Trimming removed 2 bases at V and 8 bases at J, with 13 bases between. The CDR3 DNA, read in part, is TGTGCCAGCAGCCAACAGGACAGAGAGGATTCGCCCCTCTAC. Translated: CASSQQDREDSPLY. From start to end, the CDR3 is CASSQQDREDSPLYF.

This clone was recorded a few times. Gene names refer to mouse genes. The read stops 1 residue short of the end of the CDR3; the missing end is completed from the germline J gene. The rearrangement uses TRBV24 and TRBJ2-7, with 9 bases matching TRBD1. Trimming removed 6 bases from V and 6 bases from J; junction bases left unmatched: 3. Germline V gene sequence: CDR1 KGHTA, CDR2 FRNEEI. CDR3 length equals 12 residues. CDR3 bases read: TGTGCCAGCAGGGGACAGGGACGTGAACAGTAC. Its translation is CASRGQGREQY. The full CDR3 reads CASRGQGREQYF.

The table lists this clone with a few counts. The gene names here belong to mouse. Read sequence stops 1 residue before the CDR3 end, and the germline J gene provides the missing end. V and J are TRBV26 and TRBJ1-1, with 8 bases that match TRBD1. Per germline, CDR1 KGHPV and CDR2 FQNQEV (reference sequence). This CDR3 contains 14 residues. V shed 7 bases, J shed 0 bases, and the junction held 4 bases outside the gene matches. The CDR3 sequence is CASTPGQANTEVFF. The sequenced CDR3 bases are TGTGCCAGCACTCCGGGACAGGCAAACACAGAAGTCTTC.

Concerning this clone itself: Gene names are the mouse ones. Read data end 1 residue before the CDR3 end; the end is taken from the germline J gene. The J gene is TRBJ2-3, the V gene TRBV12-1, with TRBD2 matching over 8 bases. The CDR3 consists of 16 residues. Trimming at V came to 0 bases and at J to 0 bases, leaving 4 bases not matched to a gene. Germline CDR1 SGHSN, CDR2 HYEKVE. The CDR3 DNA, read in part, is TGTGCCAGCTCTCTCGAGGGACTGGCTAGTGCAGAAACGCTGTAT. Protein: CASSLEGLASAETLY. The complete CDR3 sequence is CASSLEGLASAETLYF.

This clone qualifies as large. Each gene name is a mouse one. The DNA ends 1 residue before the CDR3 does, and the rest of the CDR3 is filled in from the germline J gene. The chain is built from TRBV29 and TRBJ1-4; D gene unclear. CDR3 length: 12 amino acids. V was cut by 5 bases and J by 4 bases, with 5 bases left in between. Germline CDR1 MSHET, CDR2 SYDVDS. The part of the CDR3 DNA that was read is TGTGCTAGCAGTCACAACAACGAAAGATTATTT. It specifies CASSHNNERLF. The whole CDR3 is CASSHNNERLFF.

This clone is categorized as large. Gene names are the mouse ones. The read gets to within 1 residue of the CDR3 end, and the germline J gene fills in the rest. The rearrangement joins TRBV13-1 to TRBJ1-4; possibly TRBD1 for D (5 bases). This CDR3 contains 14 residues. V shed 7 bases and J shed 0 bases, with 10 bases lying between them. Germline V gene sequence: CDR1 NSHNY, CDR2 SYGAGN. The covered CDR3 bases are TGTGCCAGCGGTGGGGGGGTTTCCAACGAAAGATTATTT. The encoded protein is CASGGGVSNERLF. The complete CDR3 reads CASGGGVSNERLFF. Filled out from reference TRBV13-1 and TRBJ1-4, the complete variable domain reads EAAVTQSPRNKVTVTGGNVTLSCRQTNSHNYMYWYRQDTGHGLRLIHYSYGAGNLRIGDVPDGYKATRTTQEDFFLLLELASPSQTSLYFCASGGGVSNERLFFGHGTKLSVL.

This clone was seen a handful of times. Gene names are mouse gene names. The missing CDR3 end, 1 residue past where the read stops, is filled in from the germline J gene. The chain combines TRBV26 with TRBJ2-1, with 9 bases that match TRBD2. This CDR3 contains 15 residues. V lost 0 bases and J lost 3; bases outside the gene matches: 0. Germline assignment: CDR1 KGHPV and CDR2 FQNQEV (reference sequence). The CDR3 DNA, read in part, is TGTGCCAGCAGTCTGTCCTGGGGGGGCTATGCTGAGCAGTTC. Its translation is CASSLSWGGYAEQF. The full CDR3 protein is CASSLSWGGYAEQFF.

This clone is labeled medium-sized. The genes are named according to mouse. CDR3 DNA, as far as it was read: TGTGCAAGCAGCTTAGATATTGCTGAGCAGTTC. Protein: CASSLDIAEQF. The full-length CDR3 reads as CASSLDIAEQFF. The V gene is TRBV16, the J gene TRBJ2-1; D remains ambiguous. The read halts 1 residue ahead of the CDR3 end, with the missing end drawn from the germline J gene. CDR3 length: 12 residues. The germline V gene has CDR1 SGHSA and CDR2 FRNQAP. V gave up 0 bases and J gave up 6 bases, with 3 bases separating them.

This clone was picked up a small number of times. Gene names are the mouse ones. Read data end 1 residue before the CDR3 end; the end is taken from the germline J gene. This rearrangement joins TRBV26 to TRBJ2-4; 9 positions match TRBD2. This CDR3 has 14 residues. CDR1 KGHPV and CDR2 FQNQEV come from the germline V gene (reference sequence). After removal of 2 bases from V and 7 bases from J, the junction contained 4 bases not matched to a gene. CDR3 residues: CASSLVRDWDTLYF. The sequenced part of the CDR3 DNA is TGTGCCAGCAGTCTGGTGCGGGACTGGGACACCTTGTAC.

The table lists this clone with a count of one. Genes and germline are mouse. The DNA read from the CDR3 is TGTGCCAGCAGCGGACATTCAGAAACGCTGTAT. Amino acids: CASSGHSETLY. In full, the CDR3 is CASSGHSETLYF. The chain couples TRBV3 to TRBJ2-3, with a tentative D call TRBD1 (5 bases). The read terminates 1 residue before the CDR3 end, so the remaining end is supplied by the germline J gene. The germline gives CDR1 SNHLY, CDR2 FYNGKV (reference sequence). The CDR3 has 12 amino acids. V lost 5 bases to trimming and J lost 4 bases, with 7 bases between them.

This clone has only a few counts. All gene names here are mouse names. The DNA read from the CDR3 is TGTGCAAGCAGCCCTGACAGCAACGAAAGATTATTT. Its protein product is CASSPDSNERLF. From start to end, the CDR3 is CASSPDSNERLFF. V is TRBV16 and J is TRBJ1-4, with D perhaps matching TRBD1 (5 bases). The read ends 1 residue early relative to the CDR3; the germline J gene fills the gap. Germline loops: CDR1 SGHSA, CDR2 FRNQAP. V lost 5 bases and J 4 bases, leaving 8 bases between the germline ends. CDR3 length: 13 amino acids.

This clone is medium-sized by share. Gene names and germline refer to mouse. With the read ending 1 residue before the CDR3 end, the germline J gene is used to fill in that end. The J gene is TRBJ2-7, the V gene TRBV26; TRBD2 aligns across 11 bases. The V segment lost 1 base and the J segment 2 bases; nucleotides outside the gene matches: 1. Germline V gene sequence: CDR1 KGHPV, CDR2 FQNQEV (reference sequence). The CDR3 runs 15 residues. The CDR3: CASSLLGLGAYEQYF. Partial CDR3 DNA: TGTGCCAGCAGTCTGTTGGGACTGGGGGCCTATGAACAGTAC.

For this clone: The genes are named according to mouse. The CDR3 goes on 1 residue after the read ends, and that part is filled in from the germline J gene. This chain uses TRBV1 with TRBJ2-7, with 12 bases lining up with TRBD2. Germline V gene sequence: CDR1 NSQYPW, CDR2 LRSPGD (reference sequence). With 4 bases clipped from V and 2 bases from J, the junction kept 0 bases outside the gene matches. This CDR3 has 14 amino acids. The covered CDR3 bases are TGCACCTGCAGTGGGACTGGGGGGGCCTATGAACAGTAC. Its translation is CTCSGTGGAYEQY. From start to end, the CDR3 is CTCSGTGGAYEQYF.

This clone has just a few counts. The listed genes are named as in mouse. The read ends 1 residue before the CDR3 terminus; that terminus is restored from the germline J gene. J is TRBJ2-7 and V is TRBV13-2, with TRBD1 as a possible D gene (7 bases). The CDR3 runs 13 residues. V was shortened by 7 bases and J by 2 bases, with 13 bases between the two germline ends. The germline gives CDR1 NNHNN, CDR2 SYGAGS (reference sequence). The CDR3 bases that were read are TGTGCCAGCAGTGGCAGGGGGGCCTATGAACAGTAC. Protein: CASSGRGAYEQY. The entire CDR3 is CASSGRGAYEQYF.

This clone turned up a few times. Each gene name is a mouse one. Sequencing ends 1 residue short of the CDR3 end; the germline J gene provides the rest. The chain has TRBV1 and TRBJ2-7; 9 nucleotides agree with TRBD2. Germline CDR1 reads NSQYPW; CDR2 reads LRSPGD (reference sequence). V trimming: 4 bases; J trimming: 6 bases; junction bases outside the gene matches: 4. The CDR3 has 13 amino acids. CDR3 bases read: TGCACCTGCAGTGGGTGGGGGGGCGCTGAACAGTAC. This translates into CTCSGWGGAEQY. The full CDR3 reads CTCSGWGGAEQYF.

This clone was found a few times. The genes are named according to mouse. The CDR3 extends 1 residue past the end of the read, so its final part is completed from the germline J gene. The J gene is TRBJ2-5, the V gene TRBV23; TRBD1 was called by the table and not checked on the DNA. Per germline, CDR1 KGHTA and CDR2 FQNQQP. This CDR3 has 13 residues. CDR3 DNA (partial): TGCTCCAGCAGTCAATTACAGGGAGACACCCAGTAC. Translation gives CSSSQLQGDTQY. The CDR3 as a whole reads CSSSQLQGDTQYF.

This clone has more than one count but fewer than ten. The germline and genes are mouse ones. The read is 1 residue too short to cover the CDR3 end, so that end is filled in from the germline J gene. V usage is TRBV26 and J usage is TRBJ1-1; 9 bases align to TRBD1. Losses at the gene ends were 6 bases for V and 4 bases for J; bases not matched to a gene: 6. The CDR3 is 14 amino acids. Germline V gene data show CDR1 as KGHPV and CDR2 as FQNQEV (reference sequence). CDR3 DNA, as far as it was read: TGTGCCAGCAGATCCGGGACAGGGTCCACAGAAGTCTTC. This sequence encodes CASRSGTGSTEVF. The entire CDR3 protein reads CASRSGTGSTEVFF.

With regard to this clone: Gene names and germline refer to mouse. The read stops 1 residue short of the end of the CDR3; the missing end is completed from the germline J gene. The chain joins TRBV23 to TRBJ2-1; the listed D gene, TRBD1, was not tested against the DNA. CDR3 length: 16 residues. Germline V lookup: CDR1 KGHTA, CDR2 FQNQQP. The chain's CDR3 is CSSSHHDRQNYAEQFF. The part of the CDR3 DNA that was read is TGCTCCAGCAGTCACCACGACAGACAAAACTATGCTGAGCAGTTC.

As concerns this clone: These gene names are mouse names. The CDR3 extends 1 residue past the end of the read, so its final part is completed from the germline J gene. The chain uses TRBV3 and TRBJ1-3; D might be TRBD1 (6 bases). The CDR3 runs 14 residues. Germline V gene data show CDR1 as SNHLY and CDR2 as FYNGKV (reference sequence). Trimming stripped 5 bases from V and 0 bases from J, with 8 bases between. The CDR3 bases that were read are TGTGCCAGCAGCCCACAGGGTTCTGGAAATACGCTCTAT. Residues: CASSPQGSGNTLY. The entire CDR3 protein reads CASSPQGSGNTLYF.

A note on this clone: The germline and genes are mouse ones. Coverage ceases 1 residue before the CDR3 finishes, and the germline J gene fills in the end. V usage is TRBV26 and J usage is TRBJ2-5; 12 bases fit TRBD2. The J segment lost 3 bases and the V segment lost 4 bases, leaving 2 bases of the junction unmatched. The CDR3 extends over 15 amino acids. CDR1 and CDR2 (germline): KGHPV, FQNQEV (reference sequence). The CDR3 bases that were read are TGTGCCAGCAGTCGGGACTGGGGGGATCAAGACACCCAGTAC. This sequence encodes CASSRDWGDQDTQY. The full-length CDR3 reads as CASSRDWGDQDTQYF.

Worth noting for this clone: Gene names and germline match the mouse. The read comes to an end 1 residue before the CDR3 does, leaving the germline J gene to fill in the end. The chain joins TRBV5 to TRBJ2-4, with 11 bases matching TRBD2. The CDR3 loop spans 15 amino acids. Germline V lookup: CDR1 LGHNA, CDR2 YNLKQL (reference sequence). V trimming: 0 bases; J trimming: 8 bases; junction bases outside the gene matches: 4. This CDR3 is CASSQEGTGGGTLYF. Partial CDR3 DNA: TGTGCCAGCAGCCAAGAGGGGACTGGGGGCGGCACCTTGTAC.

This clone ranks as large (0.1 to 1%). Gene names and germline match the mouse. The read finishes 1 residue shy of the CDR3 end, and the germline J gene is used to complete it. This chain links TRBV24 with TRBJ2-7; 12 bases align to TRBD2. The CDR3 extends over 16 amino acids. Looked up from germline, CDR1 is KGHTA and CDR2 is FRNEEI. Losses at the gene ends were 0 bases for V and 4 bases for J; bases not matched to a gene: 4. CDR3: CASSLYRGLGGYEQYF. The CDR3 DNA, read in part, is TGTGCCAGCAGTCTGTATAGAGGACTGGGGGGGTATGAACAGTAC.

Points on this clone: Any gene name here is a mouse gene name. Coverage ceases 1 residue before the CDR3 finishes, and the germline J gene fills in the end. The rearrangement joins TRBV13-3 to TRBJ2-1; 10 positions agree with TRBD2. Looked up from germline, CDR1 is NNHDY and CDR2 is SYVADS. The CDR3 is 15 residues long. V shed 5 bases, J shed 4 bases, and the junction held 6 bases outside the gene matches. The CDR3 DNA, read in part, is TGTGCCAGCAGGTCTGGGGGGGCGCTTTATGCTGAGCAGTTC. Its protein is CASRSGGALYAEQF. The CDR3 in full is CASRSGGALYAEQFF.